The 11 T cell receptor beta chains below all came from one sample that was sequenced in a study of T cells in Graves' hyperthyroidism and ophthalmopathy. Authors of the study amplified TCR beta CDR3 regions from RNA transcripts. With the HTBI primer set, the TCR CDR3 went through a first round of RT-PCR. TCRdb used MiXCR to reprocess the multiplex PCR reads, holding one entry per CDR3 protein. The sample holds roughly 500,000 distinct CDR3 sequences, approximately 49% seen once. Sequencing input: peripheral blood or thyroid tissue (not recorded which). The receptors were gathered from an adult woman with Graves' disease, either hyperthyroidism or ophthalmopathy (not recorded which).

The chain recombines TRBV7-2 with TRBJ2-7; maybe TRBD1 (6 bases). Looked up from germline, CDR1 is SGHTA and CDR2 is FQGNSA. The CDR3 sequence is 18 residues long. The V gene lost 3 bases and the J gene lost 3 bases, with 24 bases spanning the gap. CDR3 bases: TGTGCCAGCAGCTTGGACAGTACCCTTCGCAGAGGAAACTACGAGCAGTACTTC. The encoded protein is CASSLDSTLRRGNYEQYF. The full variable domain, in which reference TRBV7-2 and TRBJ2-7 provide the parts outside the CDR3, is GAGVSQSPSNKVTEKGKDVELRCDPISGHTALYWYRQSLGQGLEFLIYFQGNSAPDKSGLPSDRFSAERTGGSVSTLTIQRTQQEDSAVYLCASSLDSTLRRGNYEQYFGPGTRLTVT.

This clonotype was observed at least ten times. This chain joins TRBV10-3 and TRBJ2-7; D may be TRBD2 (6 bases). The V gene's germline CDR1 is ENHRY and CDR2 SYGVKD. V shed 7 bases and J shed 1 base, with 11 bases lying between them. The CDR3 has 13 amino acids. CDR3 sequence (DNA): TGTGCCATCATGCGCGGGGCTTCCTACGAGCAGTACTTC. It encodes CAIMRGASYEQYF.

This clonotype was picked up many times. CDR3 region: CASGHYNQPQHF. The CDR3 coding sequence is TGTGCCAGTGGACACTACAATCAGCCCCAGCATTTT. This chain links TRBV19 with TRBJ1-5, with D possibly matching TRBD1 (5 bases). The CDR3 loop spans 12 amino acids. Germline V gives CDR1 LNHDA, CDR2 SQIVND (reference sequence). V was shortened by 8 bases and J by 3 bases, with 8 bases between the two germline ends.

V gene TRBV20-1 combines with J gene TRBJ2-5; TRBD1 agrees at 7 bases. Germline assignment: CDR1 DFQATT and CDR2 SNEGSKA (reference sequence). Germline trimming cut 1 base from V and 2 bases from J; bases unmatched to any gene: 10. The CDR3 has 16 residues. The CDR3: CSARVGVGTVQETQYF. The CDR3 DNA sequence: TGCAGTGCTAGAGTAGGCGTGGGGACAGTGCAAGAGACCCAGTACTTC.

This clonotype was found a few times. The CDR3 spells CATSDPRGRETQYF. The CDR3 bases are TGTGCCACCAGTGATCCGAGGGGGCGAGAGACCCAGTACTTC. The chain couples TRBV24-1 to TRBJ2-5; 7 positions match TRBD1. Unmatched junction bases numbered 4, after V lost 3 bases and J lost 4 bases. Per the germline V gene, CDR1 is KGHDR and CDR2 is SFDVKD. There are 14 residues in the CDR3.

The chain recombines TRBV27 with TRBJ2-5, with 14 positions matching TRBD2. The trim removed 8 bases at V and 4 bases at J, leaving 6 bases unmatched. The V gene's germline CDR1 is MNHEY and CDR2 SMNVEV (reference sequence). The CDR3 contains 15 residues. The CDR3 DNA follows: TGTGCCAGCGTCGGACTAGCGGGAGGCGGAGAGACCCAGTACTTC. It is translated as CASVGLAGGGETQYF.

The chain joins TRBV11-2 to TRBJ2-7; no definite D call. The length of the CDR3 is 14 residues. V lost 0 bases to trimming and J lost 4 bases, with 10 bases between them. The V gene's germline CDR1 is SGHAT and CDR2 FQNNGV. The CDR3 coding sequence is TGTGCCAGCAGCTTAGATTGGGTTGGGTACGAGCAGTACTTC. Protein product: CASSLDWVGYEQYF.

The chain joins TRBV29-1 to TRBJ1-1, with D maybe TRBD1 (5 bases). CDR1 is SQVTM and CDR2 is ANQGSEA in the germline V gene. The CDR3 spans 16 residues. Trimming took off 4 bases at V and 1 base at J, with 19 bases between the two ends. CDR3 sequence reads: CSVVRVLGHRNTEAFF. The CDR3 coding sequence is TGCAGCGTTGTGCGTGTTTTAGGACACCGGAACACTGAAGCTTTCTTT.

This clonotype showed up many times. The chain employs TRBV5-6 and TRBJ2-7, with TRBD1 matching 8 bases. The CDR3 spans 12 residues. After removal of 0 bases from V and 9 bases from J, the junction contained 2 bases not matched to a gene. Germline CDR1 reads SGHDT; CDR2 reads YYEEEE. The CDR3 spells CASSLGTGGQYF. The CDR3 region has the DNA TGTGCCAGCAGCTTGGGTACAGGGGGGCAGTACTTC. The variable domain in full, completed from reference TRBV5-6 and TRBJ2-7, reads DAGVTQSPTHLIKTRGQQVTLRCSPKSGHDTVSWYQQALGQGPQFIFQYYEEEERQRGNFPDRFSGHQFPNYSSELNVNALLLGDSALYLCASSLGTGGQYFGPGTRLTVT.

V is TRBV25-1 and J is TRBJ1-6; 7 nucleotides align to TRBD1. Germline V gives CDR1 MGHDK, CDR2 SYGVNS. CDR3 length equals 15 residues. V shed 4 bases, J shed 8 bases, and the junction held 8 bases outside the gene matches. CDR3 sequence reads: CASSARGDSHSPLHF. The CDR3 DNA sequence: TGTGCCAGCAGTGCTAGGGGGGACAGCCATTCACCCCTCCACTTT.

The chain joins TRBV29-1 to TRBJ2-7; D might be TRBD1 or TRBD2, each matching 5 bases. CDR1 and CDR2 (germline): SQVTM, ANQGSEA. The CDR3 is made up of 15 amino acids. Between the trimmed V and J ends, which lost 4 bases and 6 bases, there was a span of 22 bases. CDR3 DNA: TGCAGCGTTGGGCCCCCCTCTGGGGGTAAGGGCGAGCAGTACTTC. Protein product: CSVGPPSGGKGEQYF.